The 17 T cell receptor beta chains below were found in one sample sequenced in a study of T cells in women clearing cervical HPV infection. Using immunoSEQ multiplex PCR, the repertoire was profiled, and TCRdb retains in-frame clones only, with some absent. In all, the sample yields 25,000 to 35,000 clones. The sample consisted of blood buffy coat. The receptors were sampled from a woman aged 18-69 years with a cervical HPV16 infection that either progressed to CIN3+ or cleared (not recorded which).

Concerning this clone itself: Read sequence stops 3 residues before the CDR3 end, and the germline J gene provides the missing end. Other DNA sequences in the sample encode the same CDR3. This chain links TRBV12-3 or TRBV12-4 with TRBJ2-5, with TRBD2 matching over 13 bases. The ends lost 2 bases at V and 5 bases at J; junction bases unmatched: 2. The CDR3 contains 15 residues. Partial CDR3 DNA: TGTGCCAGCAGTTTAACTAGCGGGAGGGGGGAGACC. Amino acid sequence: CASSLTSGRGET. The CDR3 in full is CASSLTSGRGETQYF.

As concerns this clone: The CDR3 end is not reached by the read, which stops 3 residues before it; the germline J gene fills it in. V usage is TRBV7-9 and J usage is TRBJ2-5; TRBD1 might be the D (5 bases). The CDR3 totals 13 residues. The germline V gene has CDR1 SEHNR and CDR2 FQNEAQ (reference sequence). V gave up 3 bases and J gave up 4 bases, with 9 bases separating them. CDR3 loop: CASSFDRRETQYF. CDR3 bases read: TGTGCCAGCAGCTTTGACAGAAGAGAGACC.

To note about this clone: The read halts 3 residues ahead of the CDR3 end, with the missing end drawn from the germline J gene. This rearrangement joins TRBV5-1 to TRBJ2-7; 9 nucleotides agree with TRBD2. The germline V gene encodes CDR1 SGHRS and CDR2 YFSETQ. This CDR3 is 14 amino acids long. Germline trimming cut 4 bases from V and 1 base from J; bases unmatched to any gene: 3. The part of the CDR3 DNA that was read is TGCGCCAGCAGCAACGGACTAGCGTCCTACGAG. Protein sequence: CASSNGLASYE. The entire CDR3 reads CASSNGLASYEQYF.

The covered CDR3 bases are TGTGCCAGCAGCACCAGGAACACCGGGGAG. This gives the protein CASSTRNTGE. Given in full, the CDR3 is CASSTRNTGELFF. The gene calls are TRBV9 and TRBJ2-2; the D is unclear. Read data end 3 residues before the CDR3 end; the end is taken from the germline J gene. Germline values: CDR1 SGDLS, CDR2 YYNGEE. With 4 bases removed from V and 1 base from J, the gap between germline ends came to 5 bases. The CDR3 totals 13 residues.

CDR3 DNA (partial): TGTGCCAGCAGTTTATCAACTAGCGGGAGATACGAGACC. Protein sequence: CASSLSTSGRYET. The entire CDR3 protein reads CASSLSTSGRYETQYF. V and J are TRBV12-3 or TRBV12-4 and TRBJ2-5; 11 bases are shared with TRBD2. The missing CDR3 end, 3 residues past where the read stops, is filled in from the germline J gene. This CDR3 has 16 residues. J gave up 5 bases and V 2 bases, and 7 bases lay outside the gene matches.

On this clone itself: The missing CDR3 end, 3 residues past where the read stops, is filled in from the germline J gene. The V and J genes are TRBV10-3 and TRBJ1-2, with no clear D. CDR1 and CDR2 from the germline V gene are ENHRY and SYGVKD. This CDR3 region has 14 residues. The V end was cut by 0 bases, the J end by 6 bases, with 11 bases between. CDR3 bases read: TGTGCCATCAGTGAGTCATCAGGCTCTAATGGC. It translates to CAISESSGSNG. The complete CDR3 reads CAISESSGSNGYTF.

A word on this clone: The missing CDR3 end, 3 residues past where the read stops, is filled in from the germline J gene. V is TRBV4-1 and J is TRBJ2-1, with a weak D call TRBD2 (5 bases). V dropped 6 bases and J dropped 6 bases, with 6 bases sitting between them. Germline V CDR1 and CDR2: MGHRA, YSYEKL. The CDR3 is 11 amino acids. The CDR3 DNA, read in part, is TGCGCCAGCAGAGGACTCAATGAG. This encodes CASRGLNE. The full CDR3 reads CASRGLNEQFF.

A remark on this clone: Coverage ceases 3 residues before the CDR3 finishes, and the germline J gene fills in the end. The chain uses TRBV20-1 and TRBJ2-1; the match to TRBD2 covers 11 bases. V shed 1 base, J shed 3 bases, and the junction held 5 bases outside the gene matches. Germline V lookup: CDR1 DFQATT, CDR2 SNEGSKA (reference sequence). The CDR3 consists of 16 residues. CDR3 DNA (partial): TGCAGTGCTAGAGCTACCGGGACTAGCGGCTACAATGAG. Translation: CSARATGTSGYNE. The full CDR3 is CSARATGTSGYNEQFF.

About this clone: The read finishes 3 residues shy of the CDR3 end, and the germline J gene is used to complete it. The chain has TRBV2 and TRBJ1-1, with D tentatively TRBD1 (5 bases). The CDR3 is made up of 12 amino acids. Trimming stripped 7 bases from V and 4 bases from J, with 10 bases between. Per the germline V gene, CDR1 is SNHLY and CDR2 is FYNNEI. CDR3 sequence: CASTKRGTEAFF. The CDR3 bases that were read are TGTGCCAGCACGAAAAGGGGCACTGAA. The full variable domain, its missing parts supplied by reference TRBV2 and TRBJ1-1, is EPEVTQTPSHQVTQMGQEVILRCVPISNHLYFYWYRQILGQKVEFLVSFYNNEISEKSEIFDDQFSVERPDGSNFTLKIRSTKLEDSAMYFCASTKRGTEAFFGQGTRLTVV.

The CDR3 reads CASRSLLETQYF. CDR3 DNA, as far as it was read: TGTGCCAGCAGGAGCTTATTAGAGACC. The chain carries TRBV7-9 and TRBJ2-5; D gene uncertain. The CDR3 is cut off 3 residues early in the read; its end comes from the germline J gene. V shed 6 bases and J shed 4 bases, with 9 bases lying between them. The CDR3 contains 12 residues. From germline, CDR1 is SEHNR and CDR2 FQNEAQ (reference sequence).

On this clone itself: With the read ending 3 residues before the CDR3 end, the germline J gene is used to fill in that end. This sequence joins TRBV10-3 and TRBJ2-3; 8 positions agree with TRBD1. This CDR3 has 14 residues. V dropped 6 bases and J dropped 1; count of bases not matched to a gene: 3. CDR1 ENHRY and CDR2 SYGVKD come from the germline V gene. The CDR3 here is CAISGTGGTDTQYF. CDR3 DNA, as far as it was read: TGTGCCATCAGCGGGACAGGTGGCACAGATACG.

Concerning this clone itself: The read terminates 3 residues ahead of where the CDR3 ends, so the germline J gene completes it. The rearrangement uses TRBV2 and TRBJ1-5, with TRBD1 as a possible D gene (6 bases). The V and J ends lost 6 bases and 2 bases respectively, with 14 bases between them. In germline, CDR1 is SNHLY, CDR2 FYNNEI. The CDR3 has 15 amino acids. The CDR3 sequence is CASRKQGNGNQPQHF. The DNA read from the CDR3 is TGTGCCAGCAGGAAACAGGGCAATGGCAATCAGCCC.

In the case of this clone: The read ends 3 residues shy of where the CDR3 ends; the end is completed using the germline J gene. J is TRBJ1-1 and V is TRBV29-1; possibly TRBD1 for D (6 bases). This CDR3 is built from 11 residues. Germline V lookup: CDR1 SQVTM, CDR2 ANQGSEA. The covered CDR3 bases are TGCAGCGTGGCCTATGGGACAGAA. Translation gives CSVAYGTE. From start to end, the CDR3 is CSVAYGTEAFF.

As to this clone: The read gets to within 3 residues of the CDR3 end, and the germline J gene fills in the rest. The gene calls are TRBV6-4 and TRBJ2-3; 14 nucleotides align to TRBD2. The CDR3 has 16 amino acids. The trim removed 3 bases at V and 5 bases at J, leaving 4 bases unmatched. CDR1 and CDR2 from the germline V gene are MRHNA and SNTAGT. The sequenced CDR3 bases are TGTGCCAGCAGTGAGGGACTAGCGGGAGCGGGAGATACG. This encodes CASSEGLAGAGDT. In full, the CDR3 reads CASSEGLAGAGDTQYF.

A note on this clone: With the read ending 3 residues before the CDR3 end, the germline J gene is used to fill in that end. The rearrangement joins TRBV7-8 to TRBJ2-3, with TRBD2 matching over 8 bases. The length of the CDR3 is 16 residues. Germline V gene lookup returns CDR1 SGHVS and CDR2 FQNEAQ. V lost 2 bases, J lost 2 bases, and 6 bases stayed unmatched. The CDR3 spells CASSLSTGGYTDTQYF. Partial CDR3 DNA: TGTGCCAGCAGCTTAAGTACGGGGGGGTACACAGATACG.

This chain's CDR3 is CASSLAGSRPGELFF. The part of the CDR3 DNA that was read is TGTGCCAGCAGCTTAGCGGGCAGCCGACCCGGGGAG. The gene calls are TRBV7-2 and TRBJ2-2, with D unresolved. The CDR3 goes on 3 residues after the read ends, and that part is filled in from the germline J gene. CDR3 length: 15 residues. The V and J ends lost 0 bases and 6 bases respectively, with 11 bases between them. CDR1 SGHTA and CDR2 FQGNSA come from the germline V gene.

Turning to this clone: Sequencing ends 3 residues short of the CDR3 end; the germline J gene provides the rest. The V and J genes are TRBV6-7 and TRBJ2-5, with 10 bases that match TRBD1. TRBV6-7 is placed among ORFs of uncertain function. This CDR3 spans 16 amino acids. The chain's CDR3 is CASASRDRGMADTQYF. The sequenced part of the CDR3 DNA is TGTGCCAGCGCATCTCGGGACAGGGGAATGGCAGATACC.